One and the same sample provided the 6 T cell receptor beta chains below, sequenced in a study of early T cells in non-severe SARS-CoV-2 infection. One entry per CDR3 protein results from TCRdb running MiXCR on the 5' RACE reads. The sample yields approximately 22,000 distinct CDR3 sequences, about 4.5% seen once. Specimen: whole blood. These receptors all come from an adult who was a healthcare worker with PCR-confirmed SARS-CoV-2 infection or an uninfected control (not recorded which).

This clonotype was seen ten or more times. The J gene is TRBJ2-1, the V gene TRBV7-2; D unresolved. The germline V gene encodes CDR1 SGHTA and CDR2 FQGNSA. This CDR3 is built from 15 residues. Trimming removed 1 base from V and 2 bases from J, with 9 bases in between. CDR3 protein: CASSLGPGPYNEQFF. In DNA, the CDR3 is TGTGCCAGCAGCTTAGGTCCAGGCCCCTACAATGAGCAGTTCTTC.

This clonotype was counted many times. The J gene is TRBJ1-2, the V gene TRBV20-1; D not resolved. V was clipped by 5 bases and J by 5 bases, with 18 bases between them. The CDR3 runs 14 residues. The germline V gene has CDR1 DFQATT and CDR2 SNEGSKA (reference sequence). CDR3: CSAPAGRAEYGYTF. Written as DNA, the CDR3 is TGCAGTGCTCCAGCCGGGCGGGCGGAGTATGGCTACACCTTC.

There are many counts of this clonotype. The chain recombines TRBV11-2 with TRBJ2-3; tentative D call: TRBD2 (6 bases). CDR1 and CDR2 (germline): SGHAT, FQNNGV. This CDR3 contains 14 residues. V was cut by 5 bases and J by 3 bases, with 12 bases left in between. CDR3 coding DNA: TGTGCCAGCAGCCGGGACTTTGTGACAGATACGCAGTATTTT. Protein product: CASSRDFVTDTQYF.

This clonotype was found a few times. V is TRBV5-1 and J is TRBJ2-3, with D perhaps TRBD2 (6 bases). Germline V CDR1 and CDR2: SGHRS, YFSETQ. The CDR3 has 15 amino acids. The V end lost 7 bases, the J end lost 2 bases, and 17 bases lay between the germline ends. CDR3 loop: CASDPAGRITDTQYF. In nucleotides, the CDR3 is TGCGCCAGCGACCCCGCGGGACGGATCACAGATACGCAGTATTTT.

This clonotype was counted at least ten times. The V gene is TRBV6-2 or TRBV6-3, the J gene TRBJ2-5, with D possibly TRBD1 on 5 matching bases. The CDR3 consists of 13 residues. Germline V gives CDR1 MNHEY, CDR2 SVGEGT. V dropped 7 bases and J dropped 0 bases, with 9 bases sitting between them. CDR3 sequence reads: CASKTAYQETQYF. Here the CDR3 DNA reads TGTGCCAGCAAGACAGCTTACCAAGAGACCCAGTACTTC.

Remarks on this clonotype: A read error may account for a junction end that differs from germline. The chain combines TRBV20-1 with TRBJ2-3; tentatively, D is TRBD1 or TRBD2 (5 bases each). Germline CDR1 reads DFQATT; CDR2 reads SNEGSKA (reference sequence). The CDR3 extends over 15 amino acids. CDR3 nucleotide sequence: TGCAGTGCTAGAGCGGTATGGGGGAGCGCAGATACCCAGTATTTT. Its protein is CSARAVWGSADTQYF.